A selection of T cell receptor beta chains follows, all from one sample in a study of PD-1 blockade in mismatch repair-deficient tumors. TCRdb keeps only in-frame clones here, not all; method: immunoSEQ multiplex PCR. The sample carries more than 50,000 clones, about 91% recorded once. The material was peripheral blood, obtained 52 weeks after starting pembrolizumab. The receptors were gathered from an adult with mismatch repair-deficient cancer. Both conserved end residues are part of each CDR3. The D gene is left open where the match is weak. Clone size is stated in some rows and not others, as once, few, many or a class when expanded.

abundance	d_gene	j_gene	v_gene	CDR3nt	CDR3aa
NA	TRBD2	TRBJ2-3	TRBV7-3	TGTGCCAGCAGCGTGGGCGGGACTACCACAGATACGCAGTATTTT	CASSVGGTTTDTQYF
NA	NA	TRBJ2-1	TRBV7-6	TGTGCCAGCAGCGCCACCGGCAATGAGCAGTTCTTC	CASSATGNEQFF
NA	TRBD1	TRBJ2-7	TRBV11-2	TGTGCCAGCAGCTCGGGACAGGGGCCTGTTTACGAGCAGTACTTC	CASSSGQGPVYEQYF
NA	NA	TRBJ1-2	TRBV4-3	TGCGCCAGCAGCCAAGATTTGGCAGGGGATCGAAGGGCCAACTATGGCTACACCTTC	CASSQDLAGDRRANYGYTF
NA	NA	TRBJ2-7	TRBV7-9	TGTGCCAGCAGCTTAGGTGGGACCGAGCAGTACTTC	CASSLGGTEQYF
NA	TRBD2	TRBJ2-5	TRBV27	TGTGCCAGCATGGGAGTAGCGGGAGATGGACAAGAGACCCAGTACTTC	CASMGVAGDGQETQYF
NA	TRBD1	TRBJ1-5	TRBV28	TGTGCCAGCAGCCCCGACAGGGAAGGCCAGCCCCAGCATTTT	CASSPDREGQPQHF
NA	NA	TRBJ2-1	TRBV6-6	TGTGCCAGCAGTTACTCGATCTCGGGGAAGGAGCAGTTCTTC	CASSYSISGKEQFF
few	NA	TRBJ2-7	TRBV4-1	TGCGCCAGCAGCCACCGGGACACCTCCTACGAGCAGTACTTC	CASSHRDTSYEQYF
NA	NA	TRBJ2-1	TRBV11-2	TGTGCCAGCAGCTTAGCTTTCGGGACTGGTTACAATGAGCAGTTCTTC	CASSLAFGTGYNEQFF
NA	NA	TRBJ2-1	TRBV6-4	TGTGCCAGCAGTGTTGGGAGAAACAATGAGCAGTTCTTC	CASSVGRNNEQFF